The rows below give T cell receptor beta chains drawn from one sample of a study of blood T cell repertoires in COVID-19. Repertoires were generated with immunoSEQ multiplex PCR, while TCRdb's copy carries only in-frame clones and drops some. The sample holds about 40,000 clones; around 83% are singletons and the top ten take around a fifth. Sequences were obtained from peripheral blood. These receptor sequences come from a man aged 45 to 65 in a cohort sampled during active COVID-19. Both conserved end residues are trimmed from each CDR3.

v_gene: TRBV19; j_gene: TRBJ2-2; CDR3aa: ASLGRGAGTGELF
v_gene: TRBV9; j_gene: TRBJ2-3; CDR3aa: ASSPRGPSTDTQY
v_gene: TRBV5-5; j_gene: TRBJ2-7; CDR3aa: ASSWDSYEQY
v_gene: TRBV18; j_gene: TRBJ2-3; CDR3aa: ASAASTDTQY
v_gene: TRBV11-2; j_gene: TRBJ2-5; CDR3aa: ASSTYWDNTRETQY
v_gene: TRBV9; j_gene: TRBJ2-5; CDR3aa: ASSALNRGQETQY
v_gene: TRBV11-2; j_gene: TRBJ2-5; CDR3aa: ASSPVGGRVTQY
v_gene: TRBV7-6; j_gene: TRBJ2-7; CDR3aa: ASSLDGGAVSYEQY
v_gene: TRBV4-1; j_gene: TRBJ1-1; CDR3aa: ASSLRQGARTEAF
v_gene: TRBV4-3; j_gene: TRBJ1-2; CDR3aa: ASSQGVSWGDGYT
v_gene: TRBV29-1; j_gene: TRBJ1-5; CDR3aa: SSSSRLRDRAFPCNQPQH
v_gene: TRBV27; j_gene: TRBJ2-5; CDR3aa: ASSSGTGVRETQY
v_gene: TRBV11-3; j_gene: TRBJ2-1; CDR3aa: ASSAGGGNEQF
v_gene: TRBV20-1; j_gene: TRBJ1-6; CDR3aa: SASPDRRYNSPLH
v_gene: TRBV7-9; j_gene: TRBJ2-1; CDR3aa: ASTPGTGSNEQF
v_gene: TRBV6-5; j_gene: TRBJ2-1; CDR3aa: ASRSTGQDEQF
v_gene: TRBV11-2; j_gene: TRBJ2-1; CDR3aa: ASSSTSGRPNYNEQF
v_gene: TRBV7-2; j_gene: TRBJ2-7; CDR3aa: ASSPLGSGYEQY
v_gene: TRBV5-6; j_gene: TRBJ1-2; CDR3aa: ASESRGDYYGYT
v_gene: TRBV6-1; j_gene: TRBJ2-1; CDR3aa: ASSAEPDLHDQKSNEQF
v_gene: TRBV5-6; j_gene: TRBJ2-5; CDR3aa: ATTLAGDQETQY
v_gene: TRBV6-2/TRBV6-3; j_gene: TRBJ2-1; CDR3aa: ASSPSPIFSGRPYNEQF
v_gene: TRBV4-3; j_gene: TRBJ1-5; CDR3aa: ASSQDKQGLQPQH
v_gene: TRBV21-1; j_gene: TRBJ1-1; CDR3aa: ASSFLSRTLTEAF
v_gene: TRBV21-1; j_gene: TRBJ2-7; CDR3aa: ASSKRQGRVSYEQY
v_gene: TRBV7-9; j_gene: TRBJ2-1; CDR3aa: ASSLDRRPNYEQF
v_gene: TRBV4-1; j_gene: TRBJ2-5; CDR3aa: ASSQGGQGSQETQY
v_gene: TRBV6-5; j_gene: TRBJ2-1; CDR3aa: ASSYLGGAGSDEQF
v_gene: TRBV21-1; j_gene: TRBJ1-5; CDR3aa: AMRQGHSNQPQH
v_gene: TRBV4-3; j_gene: TRBJ2-2; CDR3aa: ASSQDRVLTTGELF
v_gene: TRBV9; j_gene: TRBJ1-1; CDR3aa: ASSPRVNTEAF
v_gene: TRBV7-3; j_gene: TRBJ1-2; CDR3aa: ASSPVGGNYGYT
v_gene: TRBV7-9; j_gene: TRBJ1-2; CDR3aa: ASSLPDRGLLTSYT
v_gene: TRBV4-3; j_gene: TRBJ2-3; CDR3aa: ASSQTTSGLNTQY
v_gene: TRBV7-8; j_gene: TRBJ2-7; CDR3aa: ASSLVGQGRREQY
v_gene: TRBV13; j_gene: TRBJ1-2; CDR3aa: ASSFKTGYGYT
v_gene: TRBV11-2; j_gene: TRBJ2-7; CDR3aa: ASSSGQGGYEQY
v_gene: TRBV5-1; j_gene: TRBJ2-7; CDR3aa: ASAGSSYEQY